The 21 T cell receptor beta chains in this list originate from one sample, sequenced in a study of T cell responses to AZD1222 COVID-19 vaccine. Here immunoSEQ multiplex PCR was the method, and the copy in TCRdb shows in-frame clones only, minus some. Of about 110,000 clones detected, roughly nine tenths appear once; the ten largest clones hold over 3%. The sequences come from peripheral blood, collected on day 0 of MenACWY control vaccination. The receptors come from an adult in good health.

V is TRBV3-1 (or the pseudogene TRBV3-2) and J is TRBJ1-2; D is unresolved. Germline V gives CDR1 LGHDT, CDR2 YNNKEL (reference sequence). The CDR3 totals 14 residues. V was clipped by 4 bases and J by 8 bases, with 17 bases between them. This CDR3 reads CASSPGLAGGGYTF. The DNA for the CDR3 is TGTGCCAGCAGCCCCGGACTCGCCGGTGGGGGCTACACCTTC.

V and J are TRBV19 and TRBJ1-5; possibly TRBD1 for D (5 bases). CDR3 length: 16 residues. Trimming took off 7 bases at V and 4 bases at J, with 20 bases between the two ends. Germline V gene lookup returns CDR1 LNHDA and CDR2 SQIVND (reference sequence). The CDR3 DNA is TGTGCCAGTAAGTCGCGACAGTCATTCCAGAATCAGCCCCAGCATTTT. It yields the protein CASKSRQSFQNQPQHF.

V usage is TRBV5-1 and J usage is TRBJ1-2, with D tentatively TRBD1 (5 bases). CDR3 size: 13 residues. V was trimmed by 4 bases and J by 0 bases, leaving 7 bases between them. The germline CDR1 and CDR2 sequences are SGHRS and YFSETQ. As DNA, the CDR3 is TGCGCCAGCAGCCCGACAGCTAACTATGGCTACACCTTC. Amino acids: CASSPTANYGYTF.

The rearrangement joins TRBV3-1 (or the pseudogene TRBV3-2) to TRBJ1-2; D not resolved. Per germline, CDR1 LGHDT and CDR2 YNNKEL (reference sequence). The CDR3 spans 16 residues. V shed 0 bases and J shed 4 bases, with 15 bases lying between them. CDR3 nucleotide sequence: TGTGCCAGCAGCCAAGATATCCTTGGAGGATTCTATGGCTACACCTTC. It codes for CASSQDILGGFYGYTF.

The chain joins TRBV7-3 to TRBJ2-5; 14 positions match TRBD2. Germline V CDR1 and CDR2: SGHTA, FQGTGA. The CDR3 covers 17 residues. The junction had 6 bases not matched to a gene; V was cut back by 4 bases and J by 2 bases. CDR3 nucleotides: TGTGCCAGCAGCTCCGGACTAGCGGGGGGAATACAAGAGACCCAGTACTTC. It encodes CASSSGLAGGIQETQYF.

This chain joins TRBV3-1 (or the pseudogene TRBV3-2) and TRBJ1-2; TRBD1 matches at 7 bases. With 1 base clipped from V and 8 bases from J, the junction kept 7 bases outside the gene matches. CDR1 is LGHDT and CDR2 is YNNKEL in the germline V gene (reference sequence). This CDR3 spans 14 amino acids. The CDR3 coding sequence is TGTGCCAGCAGCCAAGTTTCTACAGGGGCCGGCTACACCTTC. This encodes CASSQVSTGAGYTF.

The rearrangement joins TRBV5-6 to TRBJ2-2; 10 bases agree with TRBD2. This CDR3 has 16 residues. V shed 4 bases and J 4 bases; nucleotides not matched to a gene: 7. Germline lookup yields CDR1 SGHDT and CDR2 YYEEEE. The CDR3 loop reads CASSILAGVSTGELFF. In DNA, the CDR3 is TGTGCCAGCAGCATTCTAGCGGGGGTTAGCACCGGGGAGCTGTTTTTT.

The chain recombines TRBV2 with TRBJ1-2, with 7 nucleotides matching TRBD1. Germline V lookup: CDR1 SNHLY, CDR2 FYNNEI. This CDR3 comprises 14 residues. The V segment lost 6 bases and the J segment 7 bases; nucleotides outside the gene matches: 11. CDR3 loop: CASSWDRQPSGYTF. The CDR3 DNA reads as TGTGCCAGCAGCTGGGACAGACAACCCTCTGGCTACACCTTC.

V gene TRBV3-1 (or the pseudogene TRBV3-2) combines with J gene TRBJ1-6, with D possibly TRBD1 on 5 matching bases. The CDR3 runs to 14 residues. The germline V and J ends were trimmed by 4 bases and 10 bases, with 14 bases remaining between them. The V gene's germline CDR1 is LGHDT and CDR2 YNNKEL (reference sequence). CDR3 amino acids: CASSRDRVNSPLHF. The CDR3 DNA reads TGTGCCAGCAGCCGGGACCGCGTTAACTCACCCCTCCACTTT.

The chain is built from TRBV5-5 and TRBJ1-4; a possible D gene is TRBD1 (5 bases). Trimming removed 2 bases from V and 1 base from J, with 9 bases in between. Germline CDR1 SGHKS, CDR2 YYEKEE (reference sequence). This CDR3 comprises 15 residues. The CDR3 is CASSFMGETNEKLFF. DNA of the CDR3: TGTGCCAGCAGCTTTATGGGGGAAACTAATGAAAAACTGTTTTTT.

This clone was observed a single time. This chain joins TRBV19 and TRBJ1-1, with 9 bases fitting TRBD1. V shed 7 bases and J 5 bases; nucleotides not matched to a gene: 17. The CDR3 has 17 amino acids. The germline CDR1 and CDR2 sequences are LNHDA and SQIVND (reference sequence). The CDR3 nucleotides read TGTGCCAGTACTAAGAGACCCTCGGGACAGGGAAGTACTGAAGCTTTCTTT. It translates to CASTKRPSGQGSTEAFF.

V gene TRBV5-1 combines with J gene TRBJ2-7, with 7 bases matching TRBD1. The CDR3 sequence is 12 residues long. Looked up from germline, CDR1 is SGHRS and CDR2 is YFSETQ. The J segment lost 5 bases and the V segment lost 4 bases, leaving 3 bases of the junction unmatched. The CDR3 DNA follows: TGCGCCAGCAGCCTAGGACAGGACGAGCAGTACTTC. Protein: CASSLGQDEQYF.

This chain connects TRBV29-1 to TRBJ2-1; 11 nucleotides match TRBD2. The germline V gene has CDR1 SQVTM and CDR2 ANQGSEA. With V trimmed by 3 bases and J by 8 bases, 9 bases remained unmatched. The CDR3 has 15 amino acids. CDR3 amino acids: CSVEGSGGAEDEQFF. For the CDR3, the DNA is TGCAGCGTTGAGGGTAGCGGGGGGGCTGAGGATGAGCAGTTCTTC.

CDR3 nucleotides: TGCAGCGTTGAGGCCCCCTTGGCGGGAGGAAACTATGGCTACACCTTC. Protein: CSVEAPLAGGNYGYTF. This chain joins TRBV29-1 and TRBJ1-2, with D unclear. This CDR3 comprises 16 residues. V was clipped by 3 bases and J by 2 bases, with 19 bases between them. CDR1 is SQVTM, CDR2 ANQGSEA, per germline.

V usage is TRBV2 and J usage is TRBJ2-1; TRBD1 is a possible D gene (5 bases). The CDR3 sequence is 15 residues long. The germline V gene has CDR1 SNHLY and CDR2 FYNNEI. The ends were cut back, 7 bases at V and 0 bases at J, with 13 bases in the middle. The CDR3 bases are TGTGCCAGCATTAGGGGCGGAAGCTCCTACAATGAGCAGTTCTTC. Protein product: CASIRGGSSYNEQFF.

The DNA for the CDR3 is TGTGCTAGTGGAAGACAGTCGTTTTATGGCTACACCTTC. It specifies CASGRQSFYGYTF. This chain connects TRBV12-5 to TRBJ1-2; TRBD1 is a possible D gene (5 bases). CDR1 and CDR2 (germline): LGHNT, FRNRAP. V lost 6 bases, J lost 5 bases, and 13 bases lay in between. The CDR3 sequence is 13 residues long.

This clone has a handful of counts. The chain carries TRBV30 and TRBJ2-1; no clear D gene. In germline, CDR1 is GTSNPN, CDR2 SVGIG (reference sequence). There are 10 residues in the CDR3. V shed 0 bases and J shed 10 bases, with 4 bases lying between them. CDR3: CAWSVGEQFF. The CDR3 DNA sequence: TGTGCCTGGAGTGTAGGGGAGCAGTTCTTC.

The CDR3: CSAGTTGAYEQYF. CDR3 bases: TGCAGCGCTGGGACCACGGGCGCCTACGAGCAGTACTTC. The genes are TRBV29-1 and TRBJ2-7, with D possibly being TRBD1 or TRBD2 (5 bases each). The CDR3 runs to 13 residues. Germline V gene data show CDR1 as SQVTM and CDR2 as ANQGSEA. V was shortened by 7 bases and J by 2 bases, with 15 bases between the two germline ends.

For the CDR3, the DNA is TGTGCCAGCAGCACGGGACAGGGGGATGGCTACACCTTC. Translation: CASSTGQGDGYTF. This rearrangement joins TRBV7-9 to TRBJ1-2; 11 bases fit TRBD1. V shed 5 bases, J shed 6 bases, and the junction held 2 bases outside the gene matches. Germline V gene lookup returns CDR1 SEHNR and CDR2 FQNEAQ (reference sequence). The CDR3 length is 13 residues.

The chain employs TRBV4-2 and TRBJ1-4; 9 positions match TRBD1. This CDR3 contains 15 residues. V lost 3 bases, J lost 5 bases, and 4 bases stayed unmatched. Germline V gene lookup returns CDR1 LGHNA and CDR2 YNFKEQ. The CDR3: CASSHPTGGNEKLFF. Here the CDR3 DNA reads TGTGCCAGCAGCCACCCGACAGGGGGAAATGAAAAACTGTTTTTT.

This sequence joins TRBV7-2 and TRBJ1-2; D is unresolved. Germline CDR1 reads SGHTA; CDR2 reads FQGNSA. CDR3 length: 14 residues. V was trimmed by 5 bases and J by 2 bases, leaving 12 bases between them. The CDR3 DNA reads as TGTGCCAGCAGCCCAACCGGCGTAAACTATGGCTACACCTTC. Protein: CASSPTGVNYGYTF.